This section outlines one T cell receptor beta chain sequence together with its context. What it binds is not known. This sample is part of a study of cytomegalovirus exposure and HLA in healthy donors. General study results and limits: Later work showed greater clonal expansion in HLA-associated TCR beta chains than in equally common others. Rates of TCR association differed by HLA locus in a later analysis, with DRB1 highest and HLA-C lowest. CMV serostatus was the sole immune exposure information available.

This PCR relied on a set of 60 Vbeta primers and 13 Jbeta primers. Profiling relied on immunoSEQ multiplex PCR, and the TCRdb table lists in-frame clones only, not all of them. The sample shows over 150,000 clones, roughly nine tenths of them seen only once. Germline assignment: CDR1 SGDLS and CDR2 YYNGEE. V dropped 4 bases and J dropped 7 bases, with 18 bases sitting between them. CDR3 length: 14 residues. This rearrangement joins TRBV9 to TRBJ2-7; D perhaps matches TRBD2 (5 bases). Sequencing input: PBMCs. The source of this sequence is a girl younger than two in good health and CMV-seronegative. CDR3 in amino acids: CASSNRVTPGEQYF. The CDR3 DNA reads as TGTGCCAGCAGCAACCGGGTCACCCCGGGAGAGCAGTACTTC.